These 30 T cell receptor beta chains share one sample of origin, sequenced in a study of T cells after yellow fever vaccination (dated by TCRdb to between 2018 and 2021). To prepare the library, 5' RACE was applied. Sequenced using an Illumina HiSeq 2500. TCRdb trimmed public reads at Q25 via fastp, called clones via MiXCR and kept in-frame beta chains. Under each unique CDR3 protein, matching rows form one entry showing the most common genes and DNA. The sample table holds some 110,000 distinct CDR3 sequences, of which around 7.2% were seen once. Jointly, the top ten make up over 2.5% of the sample. Taken with the paper, the label for treatment or condition translates to: live attenuated yellow fever vaccine strain. Sequenced material: CD4+ T cells sorted from PBMCs, taken about 41 days after the first yellow fever vaccination. The source is a man younger than 30 who received the YFV17D yellow fever vaccine.

This clonotype was recorded many times. V is TRBV20-1 and J is TRBJ2-3; 7 bases map to TRBD2. There are 15 residues in the CDR3. CDR1 DFQATT and CDR2 SNEGSKA come from the germline V gene (reference sequence). After removal of 5 bases from V and 0 bases from J, the junction contained 8 bases not matched to a gene. The CDR3 spells CSAYPASGSTDTQYF. CDR3 DNA sequence: TGCAGTGCTTATCCGGCTAGCGGTAGCACAGATACGCAGTATTTT.

This clonotype showed up many times. The J gene is TRBJ1-6, the V gene TRBV12-5, with unresolved D. Germline V gives CDR1 LGHNT, CDR2 FRNRAP. The CDR3 totals 13 residues. V lost 1 base, J lost 6 bases, and 4 bases lay in between. CDR3 in DNA: TGTGCTAGTGGTTTGGGTCCTAATTCACCCCTCCACTTT. Protein: CASGLGPNSPLHF.

Ten or more counts support this clonotype. The rearrangement links TRBV6-1 to TRBJ1-5; 9 nucleotides agree with TRBD1. Germline-derived CDR1 and CDR2 are MNHNS and SASEGT. The CDR3 consists of 16 residues. Trimming removed 3 bases from V and 4 bases from J; junction bases left unmatched: 7. The CDR3: CASSDPGQGRNQPQHF. The CDR3 DNA reads TGTGCCAGCAGTGACCCAGGACAGGGGAGGAATCAGCCCCAGCATTTT.

The sample holds many counts of this clonotype. DNA for the CDR3: TGTGCCAGCAGCTCCCTTCAAGAGACCCAGTACTTC. It translates to CASSSLQETQYF. This sequence joins TRBV7-2 and TRBJ2-5; D gene uncertain. Germline-derived CDR1 and CDR2 are SGHTA and FQGNSA. With 4 bases removed from V and 2 bases from J, the gap between germline ends came to 5 bases. CDR3 size: 12 residues.

With respect to this clonotype: It may be a read error: a sequence one base away is much more abundant. This sequence joins TRBV6-6 and TRBJ2-3; the match to TRBD2 covers 7 bases. The trim removed 6 bases at V and 4 bases at J, leaving 4 bases unmatched. Germline V gene data show CDR1 as MNHNY and CDR2 as SVGAGI (reference sequence). The CDR3 is made up of 13 amino acids. The CDR3 DNA reads as TGTGCCAGCAGCGGGGGAGGGGCAGATACGCAGTATTTT. The encoded protein is CASSGGGADTQYF.

This clonotype was counted many times. V usage is TRBV5-1 and J usage is TRBJ2-3; D is uncertain. CDR3 size: 14 residues. Between the trimmed V and J ends, which lost 7 bases and 4 bases, there was a span of 16 bases. CDR1 and CDR2 from the germline V gene are SGHRS and YFSETQ. The DNA of the CDR3 is TGCGCCAGCGGCCCGGGTCACGAGGCAGATACGCAGTATTTT. Translation gives CASGPGHEADTQYF.

V usage is TRBV20-1 and J usage is TRBJ1-2, with D unclear. The CDR3 is made up of 12 amino acids. V shed 3 bases and J shed 3 bases, with 8 bases lying between them. The germline V gene has CDR1 DFQATT and CDR2 SNEGSKA (reference sequence). The chain's CDR3 is CSASPRDYGYTF. The CDR3 DNA follows: TGCAGTGCTAGCCCAAGAGACTATGGCTACACCTTC.

This clonotype was seen ten or more times. The chain carries TRBV6-4 and TRBJ2-5, with a tentative D call TRBD2 (7 bases). CDR1 MRHNA and CDR2 SNTAGT come from the germline V gene. The V end was cut by 4 bases, the J end by 1 base, with 10 bases between. CDR3 length: 14 amino acids. In nucleotides, the CDR3 is TGTGCCAGCAGTGGCCGGGGGGCCCAAGAGACCCAGTACTTC. Protein product: CASSGRGAQETQYF.

This clonotype came up many times. The V gene is TRBV29-1, the J gene TRBJ2-1; D is unclear. Germline values: CDR1 SQVTM, CDR2 ANQGSEA. CDR3 size: 15 residues. The V end lost 0 bases, the J end lost 11 bases, and 20 bases lay between the germline ends. Here the CDR3 DNA reads TGCAGCGTTGAAGATCGCGGCTCTCCTACAATGAAGCAGTTCTTC. Encoded protein: CSVEDRGSPTMKQFF.

The chain couples TRBV15 to TRBJ2-3, with 12 bases matching TRBD2. Germline V gene sequence: CDR1 LNHNV, CDR2 YYDKDF (reference sequence). Trimming at V came to 2 bases and at J to 4 bases, leaving 7 bases not matched to a gene. CDR3 length: 17 amino acids. CDR3 in amino acids: CATSRNRLAGASDTQYF. The CDR3 DNA reads TGTGCCACCAGCAGAAACAGACTAGCGGGGGCATCAGATACGCAGTATTTT.

The V and J genes are TRBV4-3 and TRBJ2-4; D is unresolved. V was clipped by 5 bases and J by 0 bases, with 14 bases between them. In germline, CDR1 is LGHNA, CDR2 YSLEER. This CDR3 contains 16 residues. Written as DNA, the CDR3 is TGCGCCAGCAGCAGCCAGGTCAACTTAGCCAAAAACATTCAGTACTTC. Its protein is CASSSQVNLAKNIQYF.

This clonotype was detected ten times or more. Here the CDR3 reads CSVSTGIAADTQYF. The DNA of the CDR3 is TGCAGTGTCTCAACCGGGATAGCAGCAGATACGCAGTATTTT. The rearrangement links TRBV20-1 to TRBJ2-3; perhaps TRBD2 as D (5 bases). The V and J ends lost 7 bases and 4 bases respectively, with 18 bases between them. Germline-derived CDR1 and CDR2 are DFQATT and SNEGSKA (reference sequence). The CDR3 has 14 amino acids.

This clonotype was counted many times. The rearrangement uses TRBV27 and TRBJ2-5, with 8 bases that match TRBD2. The CDR3 has 16 residues. J was trimmed by 4 bases and V by 5 bases; bases with no gene match: 12. CDR1 is MNHEY and CDR2 is SMNVEV in the germline V gene (reference sequence). CDR3: CASSPGAGGNGETQYF. The DNA for the CDR3 is TGTGCCAGCAGTCCGGGGGCGGGGGGAAACGGAGAGACCCAGTACTTC.

This clonotype showed up many times. The rearrangement uses TRBV12-3 or TRBV12-4 and TRBJ2-3; tentative D call: TRBD2 (6 bases). The CDR3 is 14 residues long. V was clipped by 5 bases and J by 4 bases, with 13 bases between them. The CDR3 DNA sequence: TGTGCCAGCAGTACGGGACTTAGCCCAGATACGCAGTATTTT. Translation: CASSTGLSPDTQYF.

This clonotype was observed many times. The genes are TRBV7-8 and TRBJ2-1; no clear D gene. The ends were cut back, 1 base at V and 12 bases at J, with 10 bases in the middle. This CDR3 spans 12 amino acids. CDR1 SGHVS and CDR2 FQNEAQ come from the germline V gene. The chain's CDR3 is CASSLVAHGQFF. CDR3 nucleotides: TGTGCCAGCAGCTTAGTGGCCCACGGGCAGTTCTTC.

This clonotype was observed many times. The rearrangement joins TRBV4-2 to TRBJ2-5; D unresolved. The V and J ends lost 0 bases and 5 bases respectively, with 7 bases between them. Germline-derived CDR1 and CDR2 are LGHNA and YNFKEQ. CDR3 length: 13 amino acids. As DNA, the CDR3 is TGTGCCAGCAGCCAAGACGGACGGGAGACCCAGTACTTC. Its protein product is CASSQDGRETQYF.

The sample holds many counts of this clonotype. J is TRBJ1-1 and V is TRBV6-5; D call uncertain. Trimming removed 2 bases at V and 2 bases at J, with 12 bases between. Germline V CDR1 and CDR2: MNHEY, SVGAGI. The CDR3 has 15 amino acids. CDR3: CASSYKKSDNTEAFF. CDR3 nucleotide sequence: TGTGCCAGCAGTTACAAGAAATCTGATAACACTGAAGCTTTCTTT.

In this sample, this clonotype turned up many times. The chain joins TRBV4-1 to TRBJ2-7, with a possible D match to TRBD2 (6 bases). The CDR3 contains 14 residues. Germline loops: CDR1 MGHRA, CDR2 YSYEKL. V was clipped by 1 base and J by 4 bases, with 11 bases between them. This CDR3 reads CASSQAGRDYEQYF. The DNA for the CDR3 is TGCGCCAGCAGCCAAGCTGGGCGGGATTACGAGCAGTACTTC.

This clonotype was observed at least ten times. V usage is TRBV7-3 and J usage is TRBJ2-2, with 8 bases fitting TRBD1. CDR3 length: 15 residues. Unmatched junction bases numbered 6, after V lost 5 bases and J lost 4 bases. Germline V gene data show CDR1 as SGHTA and CDR2 as FQGTGA. The CDR3: CASSEITGGTGELFF. DNA of the CDR3: TGTGCCAGCAGCGAAATAACAGGGGGCACCGGGGAGCTGTTTTTT.

This clonotype appeared many times. V and J are TRBV5-1 and TRBJ2-5; no firm D call. V lost 0 bases to trimming and J lost 1 base, with 7 bases between them. Germline V gives CDR1 SGHRS, CDR2 YFSETQ. The CDR3 is made up of 14 amino acids. The CDR3 is CASSLGAAQETQYF. As DNA, the CDR3 is TGCGCCAGCAGCTTGGGGGCCGCCCAAGAGACCCAGTACTTC.

This clonotype was counted at least ten times. The V call is TRBV29-1, the J call TRBJ2-2; 10 bases align to TRBD1. Germline loops: CDR1 SQVTM, CDR2 ANQGSEA. This CDR3 spans 15 amino acids. V shed 4 bases, J shed 7 bases, and the junction held 9 bases outside the gene matches. The DNA of the CDR3 is TGCAGCGTTGTTCTTTGGGGACAGGGGATCGGGGAGCTGTTTTTT. Translated, it gives CSVVLWGQGIGELFF.

CDR3 sequence (DNA): TGCGCCAGCATGACAGGGGCGGCGAACACCGGGGAGCTGTTTTTT. This gives the protein CASMTGAANTGELFF. V gene TRBV4-1 combines with J gene TRBJ2-2; the match to TRBD1 covers 8 bases. The ends lost 7 bases at V and 0 bases at J; junction bases unmatched: 4. This CDR3 comprises 15 residues. Germline CDR1 is MGHRA and CDR2 is YSYEKL.

In regard to this clonotype: This may be a read error, as it is one base from a much larger clone. The chain combines TRBV20-1 with TRBJ2-5, with 7 bases identical to TRBD2. J lost 5 bases, V lost 6 bases, and 15 bases had no gene match. CDR1 is DFQATT, CDR2 SNEGSKA, per germline (reference sequence). The CDR3 is 15 amino acids. In DNA form, the CDR3 reads TGCAGTGCCCCGAGGGCTAGCGGTACTCATGAGACCCAGTACTTC. Residues: CSAPRASGTHETQYF.

This clonotype was detected many times. This chain uses TRBV20-1 with TRBJ1-2; D is perhaps TRBD1 (6 bases). The germline V and J ends were trimmed by 4 bases and 4 bases, with 16 bases remaining between them. CDR1 and CDR2 (germline): DFQATT, SNEGSKA (reference sequence). The CDR3 totals 14 residues. The CDR3 DNA follows: TGCAGTGCTATCGCCCCTGGGGGCCTCTATGGCTACACCTTC. Amino acid sequence: CSAIAPGGLYGYTF.

This chain uses TRBV7-2 with TRBJ1-4; D unresolved. The CDR3 is made up of 14 amino acids. Germline V CDR1 and CDR2: SGHTA, FQGNSA. The V and J ends lost 6 bases and 13 bases respectively, with 21 bases between them. The CDR3 nucleotides are TGTGCCAGCAGGAGACAAGCTTTAATGAAAAGACTGTTTTTT. This codes for CASRRQALMKRLFF. The complete variable domain, with remaining parts taken from reference TRBV7-2 and TRBJ1-4, reads GAGVSQSPSNKVTEKGKDVELRCDPISGHTALYWYRQSLGQGLEFLIYFQGNSAPDKSGLPSDRFSAERTGGSVSTLTIQRTQQEDSAVYLCASRRQALMKRLFFGSGTQLSVL.

This clonotype was observed many times. The chain combines TRBV5-6 with TRBJ1-2; no clear D gene. There are 14 residues in the CDR3. V was clipped by 1 base and J by 0 bases, with 7 bases between them. Germline-derived CDR1 and CDR2 are SGHDT and YYEEEE. The CDR3 loop reads CASSLSGANYGYTF. CDR3 sequence (DNA): TGTGCCAGCAGCTTGAGTGGGGCTAACTATGGCTACACCTTC.

The sample holds many counts of this clonotype. The CDR3 is CASSSRLSYGYTF. In DNA, the CDR3 is TGTGCCAGCAGTTCCAGGCTTTCCTATGGCTACACCTTC. V gene TRBV12-3 or TRBV12-4 combines with J gene TRBJ1-2; D gene ambiguous. Trimming shortened V by 4 bases and J by 4 bases, and 10 bases separated the two germline ends. The CDR3 contains 13 residues.

The V gene is TRBV20-1, the J gene TRBJ1-5, with no clear D. Germline CDR1 reads DFQATT; CDR2 reads SNEGSKA (reference sequence). The CDR3 runs 14 residues. The CDR3 DNA reads TGCTTTGCTAGAGATGGCACTGTGAATCAGCCCCAGCATTTT. This sequence encodes CFARDGTVNQPQHF.

This clonotype occurred many times. The chain carries TRBV20-1 and TRBJ1-5, with D hard to call. The CDR3 has 15 residues. The V and J ends lost 5 bases and 8 bases respectively, with 22 bases between them. Looked up from germline, CDR1 is DFQATT and CDR2 is SNEGSKA (reference sequence). CDR3 coding DNA: TGCAGTGCTCAGAACGAAGGCGGGGATCGGAAGCCCCAGCATTTT. Translating it yields CSAQNEGGDRKPQHF.

This clonotype was counted ten times or more. The chain employs TRBV5-5 and TRBJ2-7, with no clear D. V was shortened by 3 bases and J by 0 bases, with 10 bases between the two germline ends. This CDR3 is 14 amino acids long. The germline gives CDR1 SGHKS, CDR2 YYEKEE (reference sequence). The CDR3 reads CASSWGDSSYEQYF. Here the CDR3 DNA reads TGTGCCAGCAGCTGGGGTGATAGCTCCTACGAGCAGTACTTC. Full variable domain (missing parts from reference TRBV5-5 and TRBJ2-7): DAGVTQSPTHLIKTRGQQVTLRCSPISGHKSVSWYQQVLGQGPQFIFQYYEKEERGRGNFPDRFSARQFPNYSSELNVNALLLGDSALYLCASSWGDSSYEQYFGPGTRLTVT.